This passage covers 16 T cell receptor beta chains from one sample sequenced in a study of T-cell reconstitution after alpha-beta-depleted transplantation in children. For TCRbeta, the library was prepared with unique molecular identifiers. TCRdb used MiXCR to reprocess the PCR reads, holding one entry per CDR3 protein. The table has 500,000 to 600,000 distinct CDR3 sequences, approximately 16% seen once; the top ten hold 3.3%. The sample here was PBMCs from the stem cell graft donor, taken from the stem cell graft. These receptors all stem from a human donor who donated a stem cell graft to a child with acute lymphoblastic leukemia.

This clonotype was observed at least ten times. The chain employs TRBV12-3 or TRBV12-4 and TRBJ2-7; the D gene is possibly TRBD2 (6 bases). V was pared by 4 bases and J by 6 bases, with 16 bases between. CDR3 length: 14 amino acids. The CDR3 bases are TGTGCCAGCAGTTGGGCGGGGCCACTCGGCGAGCAGTACTTC. This sequence encodes CASSWAGPLGEQYF.

This clonotype was counted only a few times. The rearrangement uses TRBV12-3 or TRBV12-4 and TRBJ1-2; a weak D match, TRBD1 (5 bases). This CDR3 contains 11 residues. Trimming took 3 bases from V and 8 from J, leaving 7 bases between them. CDR3 sequence reads: CASSFWGGYTF. The CDR3 DNA reads TGTGCCAGCAGTTTTTGGGGGGGCTACACCTTC.

J is TRBJ1-4 and V is TRBV27, with TRBD1 matching 11 bases. The germline V gene encodes CDR1 MNHEY and CDR2 SMNVEV (reference sequence). CDR3 length: 15 residues. CDR3 nucleotide sequence: TGTGCAGCAGCAGCTGCTGGGACAGGGGGGCGAAAACTGTTTTTT. Protein: CAAAAAGTGGRKLFF.

In its sample, this clonotype was seen a few times. This sequence joins TRBV29-1 and TRBJ2-7, with 9 bases fitting TRBD1. The germline V gene encodes CDR1 SQVTM and CDR2 ANQGSEA. This CDR3 is 12 amino acids long. V lost 5 bases to trimming and J lost 6 bases; unmatched junction nucleotides: 5. The CDR3 DNA reads TGCAGCGTTTGGGACAGGGCGGGCGAGCAGTACTTC. Encoded protein: CSVWDRAGEQYF.

This clonotype showed up just a few times. V and J are TRBV30 and TRBJ1-1; possibly TRBD1 for D (5 bases). Deletions cut 6 bases from V and 1 base from J, with 15 bases between. Germline loops: CDR1 GTSNPN, CDR2 SVGIG (reference sequence). CDR3 size: 14 residues. The CDR3 bases are TGTGCCTGCCACTTGGGGCGGGAGAACACTGAAGCTTTCTTT. Residues: CACHLGRENTEAFF.

This clonotype was found a few times. The chain couples TRBV5-1 to TRBJ2-2, with D unclear. The CDR3 contains 14 residues. From germline, CDR1 is SGHRS and CDR2 YFSETQ. The V end was cut by 4 bases, the J end by 8 bases, with 15 bases between. CDR3 DNA: TGCGCCAGCAGCCCCTCGAGCTCGGCAGGGGAGCTGTTTTTT. Its translation is CASSPSSSAGELFF. The full variable domain, completed using reference TRBV5-1 and TRBJ2-2, is KAGVTQTPRYLIKTRGQQVTLSCSPISGHRSVSWYQQTPGQGLQFLFEYFSETQRNKGNFPGRFSGRQFSNSRSEMNVSTLELGDSALYLCASSPSSSAGELFFGEGSRLTVL.

There are a few counts of this clonotype. The chain is built from TRBV27 and TRBJ2-7, with a possible D match to TRBD1 (5 bases). Trimming removed 4 bases at V and 1 base at J, with 8 bases between. The CDR3 covers 13 residues. CDR1 is MNHEY, CDR2 SMNVEV, per germline (reference sequence). CDR3 bases: TGTGCCAGCAGTTATCAGGGATCCTACGAGCAGTACTTC. Translation: CASSYQGSYEQYF.

The V gene is TRBV4-1, the J gene TRBJ2-7; 8 bases line up with TRBD1. The CDR3 runs to 18 residues. V gave up 0 bases and J gave up 0 bases; unmatched junction bases: 10. The V gene's germline CDR1 is MGHRA and CDR2 YSYEKL. For the CDR3, the DNA is TGCGCCAGCAGCCAAGAGGGCCCCAGGGGGCATTTCTCCTACGAGCAGTACTTC. This codes for CASSQEGPRGHFSYEQYF.

V and J are TRBV5-6 and TRBJ1-2, with D possibly matching TRBD1 (6 bases). The ends were cut back, 5 bases at V and 4 bases at J, with 12 bases in the middle. This CDR3 has 13 residues. Germline lookup yields CDR1 SGHDT and CDR2 YYEEEE. The CDR3 sequence: CASRNWGAYGYTF. CDR3 nucleotides: TGTGCCAGCAGGAACTGGGGGGCCTATGGCTACACCTTC.

Notes on this clonotype: Relative to the germline gene, one junction end is altered; a read error may explain this. The CDR3 DNA sequence: TGTGCCAGCTTACCAATAGACGCGACAGGGATGGATGGCTACACCTTC. Its protein product is CASLPIDATGMDGYTF. This chain links TRBV18 with TRBJ1-2, with 7 bases lining up with TRBD1. The CDR3 is 16 residues long. CDR1 and CDR2 (germline): KGHSH, LQKENI. Filled out from reference TRBV18 and TRBJ1-2, the complete variable domain reads NAGVMQNPRHLVRRRGQEARLRCSPMKGHSHVYWYRQLPEEGLKFMVYLQKENIIDESGMPKERFSAEFPKEGPSILRIQQVVRGDSAAYFCASLPIDATGMDGYTFGSGTRLTVV.

This chain uses TRBV9 with TRBJ2-5, with D maybe TRBD1 (6 bases). The CDR3 length is 13 residues. V lost 7 bases and J lost 2, with 12 bases in between. Germline values: CDR1 SGDLS, CDR2 YYNGEE. Here the CDR3 DNA reads TGTGCCAGCCAGCGACAGGCTCAAGAGACCCAGTACTTC. This encodes CASQRQAQETQYF.

The chain recombines TRBV29-1 with TRBJ1-2; D is ambiguous. V lost 3 bases to trimming and J lost 3 bases, with 8 bases between them. The CDR3 extends over 12 amino acids. Germline V lookup: CDR1 SQVTM, CDR2 ANQGSEA. The CDR3 is CSVDRWHYGYTF. Here the CDR3 DNA reads TGCAGCGTTGATCGGTGGCACTATGGCTACACCTTC.

This clonotype came up a few times. V usage is TRBV20-1 and J usage is TRBJ2-7; D assignment may be TRBD1 or TRBD2 (5 bases each). Germline V gene sequence: CDR1 DFQATT, CDR2 SNEGSKA (reference sequence). Trimming cost V 0 bases and J 3 bases, with 15 bases left between them. CDR3 length: 15 residues. This CDR3 is CSARDPGTNFYEQYF. CDR3 sequence (DNA): TGCAGTGCTAGAGATCCAGGGACCAACTTCTACGAGCAGTACTTC.

This rearrangement joins TRBV20-1 to TRBJ1-1, with D perhaps matching TRBD1 (5 bases). Germline lookup yields CDR1 DFQATT and CDR2 SNEGSKA (reference sequence). The CDR3 is 11 amino acids. V was cut by 4 bases and J by 6 bases, with 9 bases left in between. The CDR3 nucleotides read TGCAGTGCTATACGGGGACCTGAAGCTTTCTTT. Its translation: CSAIRGPEAFF.

This clonotype was detected a few times. This chain links TRBV28 with TRBJ2-3; D remains unclear. The CDR3 is made up of 14 amino acids. Germline lookup yields CDR1 MDHEN and CDR2 SYDVKM. Trimming took off 3 bases at V and 0 bases at J, with 7 bases between the two ends. The DNA for the CDR3 is TGTGCCAGCAGTTTTCATACTAGCACAGATACGCAGTATTTT. Protein: CASSFHTSTDTQYF.

Only a few counts were recorded for this clonotype. The chain is built from TRBV25-1 and TRBJ1-5; D remains ambiguous. The V gene lost 1 base and the J gene lost 4 bases, with 14 bases spanning the gap. Per germline, CDR1 MGHDK and CDR2 SYGVNS. This CDR3 has 16 amino acids. The CDR3 loop is CASSESTKAGNQPQHF. The DNA for the CDR3 is TGTGCCAGCAGTGAATCAACCAAGGCGGGGAATCAGCCCCAGCATTTT.